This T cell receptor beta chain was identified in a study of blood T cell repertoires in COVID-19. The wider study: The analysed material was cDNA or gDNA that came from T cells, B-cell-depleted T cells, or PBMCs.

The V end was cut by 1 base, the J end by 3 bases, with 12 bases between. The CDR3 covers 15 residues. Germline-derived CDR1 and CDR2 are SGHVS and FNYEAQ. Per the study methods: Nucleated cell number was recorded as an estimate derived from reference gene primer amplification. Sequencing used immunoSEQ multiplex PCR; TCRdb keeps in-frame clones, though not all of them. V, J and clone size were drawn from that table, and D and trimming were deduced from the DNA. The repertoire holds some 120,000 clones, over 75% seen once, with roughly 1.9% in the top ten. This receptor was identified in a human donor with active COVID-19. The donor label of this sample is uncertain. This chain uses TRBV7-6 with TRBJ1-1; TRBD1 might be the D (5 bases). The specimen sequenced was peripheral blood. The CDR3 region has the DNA TGTGCCAGCAGCTTAGACCAGGGTCGTGACACTGAAGCTTTCTTT. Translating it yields CASSLDQGRDTEAFF. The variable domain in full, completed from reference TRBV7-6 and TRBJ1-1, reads GAGVSQSPRYKVTKRGQDVALRCDPISGHVSLYWYRQALGQGPEFLTYFNYEAQQDKSGLPNDRFSAERPEGSISTLTIQRTEQRDSAMYRCASSLDQGRDTEAFFGQGTRLTVV.